This T cell receptor (beta chain) was retrieved from a study of T cell responses to AZD1222 COVID-19 vaccine. Sequencing used immunoSEQ multiplex PCR; TCRdb keeps in-frame clones, though not all of them. The data contain more than 250,000 clones, just over 90% of them singletons. Comment on this clone: Other DNA sequences in the same sample also yield this CDR3.

V lost 5 bases and J lost 1; bases outside the gene matches: 4. The CDR3 has 16 residues. Germline CDR1 SGHRS, CDR2 YFSETQ. This material consisted of peripheral blood, taken on day 0 of AZD1222 vaccination. This sequence originates from an adult in good health. The chain recombines TRBV5-1 with TRBJ2-3; 13 positions agree with TRBD2. Here the CDR3 DNA reads TGCGCCAGCAGTCTAGGACTAGCGGGGGGCACAGATACGCAGTATTTT. Protein: CASSLGLAGGTDTQYF. The full variable domain, rest sourced from reference TRBV5-1 and TRBJ2-3, is KAGVTQTPRYLIKTRGQQVTLSCSPISGHRSVSWYQQTPGQGLQFLFEYFSETQRNKGNFPGRFSGRQFSNSRSEMNVSTLELGDSALYLCASSLGLAGGTDTQYFGPGTRLTVL.